This T cell receptor (beta chain) was captured by sequencing in a study of spatial heterogeneity in lung cancer. Each CDR3 protein gets one entry after TCRdb re-called the 5' RACE reads with MiXCR. This table has roughly 49,000 distinct CDR3 sequences, approximately 7% appearing once. Time point meaning: sample taken at primary tumor resection. Sequencing covered unsorted whole RNA taken from tumor, nontumor lung or frozen PBMC. The donor group consisted of around 77 patients who had untreated, early-stage non-small cell lung cancer. Germline values: CDR1 MGHRA, CDR2 YSYEKL. This CDR3 spans 17 amino acids. J lost 2 bases, V lost 3 bases, and 8 bases had no gene match.

The specimen comprised PBMCs, sampled at surgery. The rearrangement links TRBV4-1 to TRBJ1-4; 8 nucleotides align to TRBD1. The clonotype comes from a female donor with early-stage non-small cell lung cancer. The CDR3: CASSQLRGRRTNEKLFF. CDR3 nucleotides: TGCGCCAGCAGCCAGCTCAGGGGGCGAAGGACTAATGAAAAACTGTTTTTT.